The clone carrying this TCR beta chain occurred once. The data belong to a study of blood T cell repertoires in COVID-19. Across the whole study: In each case, the material was cDNA or gDNA derived from T cells, B-cell-depleted T cells, or PBMCs.

Germline lookup yields CDR1 SQVTM and CDR2 ANQGSEA. The CDR3 covers 14 residues. The V segment lost 5 bases and the J segment 6 bases; nucleotides outside the gene matches: 12. Authors' analysis steps: Estimation of nucleated cell counts was performed using reference gene primer amplification. The method was immunoSEQ multiplex PCR; TCRdb's version includes in-frame clones alone and lacks a portion of them. V and J calls and clone size are copied from that table; D and trimming were computed from the DNA. The sample has fewer than 90,000 clones, around 90% seen once. The chain uses TRBV29-1 and TRBJ2-7; 8 positions agree with TRBD1. The source of this sequence is an elderly woman with active COVID-19. The specimen was peripheral blood. CDR3 in DNA: TGCAGCGTTAATCCCGGGACAGGACCGTTCGAGCAGTACTTC. It codes for CSVNPGTGPFEQYF.